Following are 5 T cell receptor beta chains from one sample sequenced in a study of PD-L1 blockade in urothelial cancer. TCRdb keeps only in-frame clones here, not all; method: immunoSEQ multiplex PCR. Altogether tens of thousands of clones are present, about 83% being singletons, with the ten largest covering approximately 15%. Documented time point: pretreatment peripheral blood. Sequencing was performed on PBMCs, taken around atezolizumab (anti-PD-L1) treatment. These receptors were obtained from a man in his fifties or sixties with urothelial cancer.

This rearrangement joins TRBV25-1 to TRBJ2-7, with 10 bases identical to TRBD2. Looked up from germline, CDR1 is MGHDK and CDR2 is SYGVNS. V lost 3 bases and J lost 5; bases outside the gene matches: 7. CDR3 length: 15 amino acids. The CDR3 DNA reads TGTGCCAGCAGTGAGCCGCTAGCGGGAGCCAACGAGCAGTACTTC. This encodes CASSEPLAGANEQYF.

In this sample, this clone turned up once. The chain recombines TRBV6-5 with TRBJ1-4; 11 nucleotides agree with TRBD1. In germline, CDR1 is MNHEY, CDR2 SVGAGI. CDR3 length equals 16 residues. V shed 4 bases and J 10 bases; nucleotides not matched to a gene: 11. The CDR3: CASSFALDRGQGKLFF. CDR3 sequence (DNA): TGTGCCAGCAGTTTCGCCCTGGACAGGGGGCAAGGAAAACTGTTTTTT.

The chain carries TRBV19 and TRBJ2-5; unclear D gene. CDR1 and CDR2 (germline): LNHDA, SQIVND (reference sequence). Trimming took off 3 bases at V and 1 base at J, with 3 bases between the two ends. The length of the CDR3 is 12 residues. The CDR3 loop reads CASSIVQETQYF. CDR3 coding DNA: TGTGCCAGTAGTATCGTCCAAGAGACCCAGTACTTC.

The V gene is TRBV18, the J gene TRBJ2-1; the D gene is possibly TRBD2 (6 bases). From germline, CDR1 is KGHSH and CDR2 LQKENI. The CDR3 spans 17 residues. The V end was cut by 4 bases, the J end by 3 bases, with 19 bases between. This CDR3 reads CASSLGEWQGLYNEQFF. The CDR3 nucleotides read TGTGCCAGCTCACTTGGGGAGTGGCAGGGACTCTACAATGAGCAGTTCTTC.

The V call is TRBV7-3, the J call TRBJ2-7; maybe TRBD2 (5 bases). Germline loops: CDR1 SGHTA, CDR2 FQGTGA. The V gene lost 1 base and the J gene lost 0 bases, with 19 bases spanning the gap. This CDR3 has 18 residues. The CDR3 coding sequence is TGTGCCAGCAGCTTAATGGATGCGAGAGGGCTTCTCTCCTACGAGCAGTACTTC. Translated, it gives CASSLMDARGLLSYEQYF.